The entry that follows covers one T cell receptor (beta chain) sequence. Recruitment covered about 25 US areas and drew participants whose ages spanned roughly 18 to 89 years. These data are taken from a study of blood T cell repertoires in COVID-19. Overall study: Acute and convalescent COVID-19 samples came from the United States, Italy and Spain. PBMCs, B-cell-depleted T cells, or T cells provided the cDNA or gDNA that made up the material.

This CDR3 region has 15 residues. V dropped 5 bases and J dropped 2 bases, with 16 bases sitting between them. As processed by the authors: For nucleated cells, counts were estimated from reference gene primer amplification. The data were produced by immunoSEQ multiplex PCR, yet TCRdb's version contains in-frame clones alone and is incomplete. The V and J calls and clone size were taken over from that table, and D and trimming were inferred from the DNA. The sample lists under 150,000 clones, roughly 84% occurring once. The clonotype comes from a woman between 45 and 60 years old who had been exposed to COVID-19. The sequenced sample consisted of PBMCs or T cells enriched from blood (not recorded which). V usage is TRBV5-3 and J usage is TRBJ1-2; D possibly corresponds to TRBD1 (5 bases). TRBV5-3 is classed as an ORF, of uncertain function. The CDR3, as DNA: TGTGCCAGAAGGACTAGGGGATTGAGGAACTATGGCTACACCTTC. It specifies CARRTRGLRNYGYTF.